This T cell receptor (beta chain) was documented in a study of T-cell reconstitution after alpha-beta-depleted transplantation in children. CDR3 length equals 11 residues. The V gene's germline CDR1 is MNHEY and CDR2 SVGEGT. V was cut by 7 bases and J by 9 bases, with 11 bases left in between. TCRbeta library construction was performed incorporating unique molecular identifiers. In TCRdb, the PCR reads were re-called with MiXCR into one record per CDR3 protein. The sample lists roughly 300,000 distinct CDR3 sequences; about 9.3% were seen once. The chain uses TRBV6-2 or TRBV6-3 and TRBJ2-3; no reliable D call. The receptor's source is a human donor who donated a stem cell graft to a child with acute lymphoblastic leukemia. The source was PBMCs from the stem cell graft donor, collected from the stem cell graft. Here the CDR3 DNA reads TGTGCCAGCACAGCAGGTGGAACGCAGTATTTT. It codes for CASTAGGTQYF.